This T cell receptor (beta chain) was captured in a study of blood T cell repertoires in COVID-19. Trimming cost V 0 bases and J 8 bases, with 11 bases left between them. This CDR3 has 13 residues. The data were produced by immunoSEQ multiplex PCR, yet TCRdb's version contains in-frame clones alone and is incomplete. The table shows over 40,000 clones, with 70% to 85% occurring only once. Sequenced material: peripheral blood. The rearrangement links TRBV5-3 to TRBJ1-2, with D uncertain. TRBV5-3 is an ORF, with its function uncertain. This sequence was found in a human donor in a cohort sampled during active COVID-19. CDR3 amino acids: CARSLGEGLGYTF. DNA for the CDR3: TGTGCCAGAAGCTTGGGGGAGGGCTTGGGCTACACCTTC.